A selection of T cell receptor beta chains follows, all from one sample in a study of blood T cell repertoires in COVID-19. Data came from immunoSEQ multiplex PCR; TCRdb stores just in-frame clones and leaves some out. The sample yields roughly 250,000 clones, about 86% seen once. Sequencing was performed on peripheral blood. All receptors come from a woman in her fifties or sixties with active or convalescent COVID-19. Each CDR3 is given with its conserved first and last residue. The D gene is left open where the match is weak. Expanded clones are given a class, and other clones once, few, many or no size at all.

j_call v_call clone_size d_call cdr3_nt cdr3_aa
TRBJ1-5 TRBV19 few TRBD1 TGTGCCAGTAGTGGAGAGGGACAGGGCTGGCAGCCCCAGCATTTT CASSGEGQGWQPQHF
TRBJ2-3 TRBV11-2 NA TRBD2 TGTGCCAGCAGCCCTAGCGGGGGCACAGATACGCAGTATTTT CASSPSGGTDTQYF
TRBJ2-1 TRBV4-2 NA NA TGTGCCAGCAGCCAAGGGACTCCCTACAATGAGCAGTTCTTC CASSQGTPYNEQFF
TRBJ1-4 TRBV4-1 NA TRBD1 TGCGCCAGCAGCCAAGAACGGACAGGGTCTAATGAAAAACTGTTTTTT CASSQERTGSNEKLFF
TRBJ1-6 TRBV6-6 NA TRBD1 TGTGCCAGCAGTTACTCGGGACAGGGGAGTTCACCCCTCCACTTT CASSYSGQGSSPLHF
TRBJ2-3 TRBV9 NA NA TGTGCCAGCAGCGTAGCCACTAGCACAGATACGCAGTATTTT CASSVATSTDTQYF
TRBJ1-1 TRBV6-2/TRBV6-3 NA NA TGTGCCAGCAGTCTCTCGGTCCGAGCTTTCTTT CASSLSVRAFF
TRBJ2-7 TRBV12-5 NA NA TGTGCTAGTGGTTTGGTCGTTCGGGTAATCGAGGGTCACTCCTACGAGCAGTACTTC CASGLVVRVIEGHSYEQYF
TRBJ2-7 TRBV28 NA NA TGTGCCAGCAGTTTCGGCTACGAGCAGTACTTC CASSFGYEQYF
TRBJ1-2 TRBV15 NA TRBD1 TGTGCCACCAGCAGAGTAGGGGGCGCTTATGGCTACACCTTC CATSRVGGAYGYTF
TRBJ2-5 TRBV7-3 NA NA TGTGCCAGCAGCTTAACTAGAATAGAGACCCAGTACTTC CASSLTRIETQYF
TRBJ1-5 TRBV5-6 few TRBD1 TGTGCCAGCAGCGGGACAGGGAATCAGCCCCAGCATTTT CASSGTGNQPQHF
TRBJ1-2 TRBV19 NA NA TGTGCCAGTAGTAAAAGTCTGACAGCAAATAACTATGGCTACACCTTC CASSKSLTANNYGYTF
TRBJ2-5 TRBV11-3 NA NA TGTGCCAGCAGCGCAAGCGGATTACAAGAGACCCAGTACTTC CASSASGLQETQYF
TRBJ2-7 TRBV10-3 NA NA TGTGCCATCAGTGAGTCGGGTGGGGCAGTGCAGTACTTC CAISESGGAVQYF
TRBJ1-2 TRBV4-1 NA TRBD1 TGCGCCAGCAGCGGCCCGGGACAGGGGGTCTATGGCTACACCTTC CASSGPGQGVYGYTF
TRBJ1-2 TRBV2 NA NA TGTGCCAGCAGTGAACAGGGGCAGGGGTGGAATGGCTACACCTTC CASSEQGQGWNGYTF
TRBJ2-5 TRBV6-4 NA TRBD2 TGTGCCAGCAGTGAGCAAGCGGGGGGGAAAGAGACCCAGTACTTC CASSEQAGGKETQYF
TRBJ1-2 TRBV3-1/TRBV3-2 NA NA TGTGCCAGCGCATTTGGAGGGGACTATGGCTACACCTTC CASAFGGDYGYTF
TRBJ1-1 TRBV5-5 NA TRBD1 TGTGCCAGCAGCTCGCTAGGGACAGGGGGCATGGACACTGAAGCTTTCTTT CASSSLGTGGMDTEAFF